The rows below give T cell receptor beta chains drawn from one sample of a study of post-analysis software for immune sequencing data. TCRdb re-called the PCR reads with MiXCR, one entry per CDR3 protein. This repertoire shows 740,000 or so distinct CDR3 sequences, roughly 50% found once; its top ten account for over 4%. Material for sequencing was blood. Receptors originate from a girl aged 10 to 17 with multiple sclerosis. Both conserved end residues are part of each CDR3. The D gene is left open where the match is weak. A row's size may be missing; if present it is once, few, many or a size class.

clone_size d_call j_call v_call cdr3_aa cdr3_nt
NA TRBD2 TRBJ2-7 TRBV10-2 CASGPAGGHEQYF TGCGCCAGCGGTCCAGCGGGAGGACACGAGCAGTACTTC
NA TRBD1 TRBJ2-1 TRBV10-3 CAIRGTETYNEQFF TGTGCCATCCGTGGGACAGAGACCTACAATGAGCAGTTCTTC
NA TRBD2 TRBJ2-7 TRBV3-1 CASHGTSGSYEQYF TGTGCCAGCCATGGGACTAGCGGGAGTTACGAGCAGTACTTC
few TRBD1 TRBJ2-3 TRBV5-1 CASSLDRGWDTQYF TGCGCCAGCAGCTTGGACAGGGGATGGGATACGCAGTATTTT
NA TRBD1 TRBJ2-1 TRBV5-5 CASSGTGNSEQFF TGTGCCAGCAGCGGGACAGGGAACAGTGAGCAGTTCTTC
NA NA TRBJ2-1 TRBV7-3 CASSLRGGGWNEQFF TGTGCCAGCAGCTTAAGGGGGGGCGGTTGGAATGAGCAGTTCTTC
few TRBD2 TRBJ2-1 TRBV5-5 CASSLGMAGDPYNEQFF TGTGCCAGCAGCTTGGGGATGGCGGGGGACCCCTACAATGAGCAGTTCTTC
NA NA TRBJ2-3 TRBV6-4 CASSDSAGYTQYF TGTGCCAGCAGTGACTCGGCGGGTTATACGCAGTATTTT
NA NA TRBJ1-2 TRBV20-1 CSANLGTNYGYTF TGCAGTGCCAACCTTGGCACCAACTATGGCTACACCTTC
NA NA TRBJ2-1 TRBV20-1 CSALAEVSYNEQFF TGCAGTGCCCTCGCGGAGGTCTCCTACAATGAGCAGTTCTTC
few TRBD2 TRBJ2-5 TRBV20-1 CSALVAGGQYF TGCAGTGCCCTGGTAGCGGGAGGGCAGTACTTC
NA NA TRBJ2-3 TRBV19 CASSYQRNTDTQYF TGTGCCAGTAGTTATCAGCGGAACACAGATACGCAGTATTTT
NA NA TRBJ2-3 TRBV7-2 CAGKFRPGTDTQYF TGTGCCGGAAAATTCAGACCAGGCACAGATACGCAGTATTTT
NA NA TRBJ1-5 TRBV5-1 CASSLDGVDQPQHF TGCGCCAGCAGCTTGGACGGGGTGGACCAGCCCCAGCATTTT
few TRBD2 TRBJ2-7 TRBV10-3 CAISESGTMSLEQYF TGTGCCATCAGTGAGTCCGGGACTATGAGTCTCGAGCAGTACTTC
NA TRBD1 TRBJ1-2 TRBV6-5 CASTADRGGYKYGYTF TGTGCCAGCACCGCGGACAGGGGAGGGTATAAGTATGGCTACACCTTC
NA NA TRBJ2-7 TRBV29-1 CSAGTRYSYEQYF TGCAGCGCTGGGACGCGATACTCCTACGAGCAGTACTTC
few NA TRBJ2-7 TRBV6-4 CASSGPLRGTATYEQYF TGTGCCAGCAGCGGACCCTTACGAGGGACTGCGACCTACGAGCAGTACTTC
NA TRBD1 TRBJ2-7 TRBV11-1 CASTGDRGTYEQYF TGTGCCAGCACCGGGGACAGGGGAACCTACGAGCAGTACTTC
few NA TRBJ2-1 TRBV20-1 CSPMGPAYNEQFF TGCAGCCCCATGGGGCCCGCCTACAATGAGCAGTTCTTC